Listed below are T cell receptor beta chains from one sample, sequenced in a study of T cell responses to AZD1222 COVID-19 vaccine. Profiling relied on immunoSEQ multiplex PCR, and the TCRdb table lists in-frame clones only, not all of them. The sample contains 100,000 or so clones, 70% to 90% of which appear only once. The sequenced sample was peripheral blood, obtained on day 0 of AZD1222 vaccination. All receptors derive from an adult in good health. Each CDR3 is given with its conserved first and last residue. A D gene is named only where the DNA matches it firmly. Size is stated for part of the rows, as once, few or many counts, or as a class when the clone is expanded.

j_call: TRBJ1-1; d_call: TRBD1; v_call: TRBV24-1; clone_size: NA; cdr3_aa: CATSAGGAGTEAFF; cdr3_nt: TGTGCCACCTCAGCAGGGGGCGCCGGCACTGAAGCTTTCTTT
j_call: TRBJ2-3; d_call: NA; v_call: TRBV9; clone_size: NA; cdr3_aa: CASSWGTLGDTQYF; cdr3_nt: TGTGCCAGCAGCTGGGGGACCCTCGGGGATACGCAGTATTTT
j_call: TRBJ1-6; d_call: NA; v_call: TRBV30; clone_size: NA; cdr3_aa: CAWQQGSSSPLHF; cdr3_nt: TGTGCCTGGCAACAGGGTTCAAGCTCACCCCTCCACTTT
j_call: TRBJ2-2; d_call: TRBD2; v_call: TRBV6-2/TRBV6-3; clone_size: NA; cdr3_aa: CASSPFSRGRAEGGELFF; cdr3_nt: TGTGCCAGCAGTCCCTTCAGTCGCGGGAGGGCCGAGGGCGGGGAGCTGTTTTTT
j_call: TRBJ1-6; d_call: NA; v_call: TRBV19; clone_size: NA; cdr3_aa: CASSPDNSPGARNSPLHF; cdr3_nt: TGTGCCAGTAGTCCCGACAATTCCCCAGGGGCTAGAAATTCACCCCTCCACTTT
j_call: TRBJ1-1; d_call: NA; v_call: TRBV30; clone_size: NA; cdr3_aa: CAWTRGGITEAFF; cdr3_nt: TGTGCCTGGACCCGGGGGGGGATCACTGAAGCTTTCTTT
j_call: TRBJ1-1; d_call: NA; v_call: TRBV6-5; clone_size: once; cdr3_aa: CASSYLGGTEAFF; cdr3_nt: TGTGCCAGCAGTTACTTAGGGGGCACTGAAGCTTTCTTT
j_call: TRBJ2-1; d_call: NA; v_call: TRBV9; clone_size: NA; cdr3_aa: CASSANRAFLSYNEQFF; cdr3_nt: TGTGCCAGCAGCGCGAACCGCGCATTCCTCTCCTACAATGAGCAGTTCTTC
j_call: TRBJ1-2; d_call: TRBD1; v_call: TRBV18; clone_size: NA; cdr3_aa: CASSTGARIWGYTF; cdr3_nt: TGTGCCAGCTCCACAGGGGCGAGAATCTGGGGCTACACCTTC
j_call: TRBJ2-2; d_call: TRBD2; v_call: TRBV5-4; clone_size: NA; cdr3_aa: CASKELAGGKSGELFF; cdr3_nt: TGTGCCAGCAAGGAACTAGCGGGAGGGAAGTCCGGGGAGCTGTTTTTT
j_call: TRBJ2-3; d_call: NA; v_call: TRBV11-2; clone_size: NA; cdr3_aa: CASSLVQSTDTQYF; cdr3_nt: TGTGCCAGCAGCTTAGTACAGAGCACAGATACGCAGTATTTT
j_call: TRBJ1-5; d_call: NA; v_call: TRBV6-1; clone_size: NA; cdr3_aa: CASSETQGLPQHF; cdr3_nt: TGTGCCAGCAGTGAAACACAGGGTCTGCCCCAGCATTTT
j_call: TRBJ1-1; d_call: NA; v_call: TRBV3-1/TRBV3-2; clone_size: NA; cdr3_aa: CASSQAKVGAEAFF; cdr3_nt: TGTGCCAGCAGCCAGGCGAAAGTGGGGGCTGAAGCTTTCTTT
j_call: TRBJ1-5; d_call: TRBD1; v_call: TRBV9; clone_size: NA; cdr3_aa: CASSRTGGGDQPQHF; cdr3_nt: TGTGCCAGCAGCCGGACAGGGGGAGGGGATCAGCCCCAGCATTTT
j_call: TRBJ2-3; d_call: TRBD2; v_call: TRBV9; clone_size: NA; cdr3_aa: CASSAAGGPADTQYF; cdr3_nt: TGTGCCAGCAGCGCAGCGGGAGGGCCCGCAGATACGCAGTATTTT
j_call: TRBJ1-4; d_call: NA; v_call: TRBV5-1; clone_size: NA; cdr3_aa: CASSLAKGANEKLFF; cdr3_nt: TGTGCCAGCAGCTTGGCCAAGGGGGCTAATGAAAAACTGTTTTTT
j_call: TRBJ1-1; d_call: NA; v_call: TRBV4-3; clone_size: NA; cdr3_aa: CASSQDRTAPNTEAFF; cdr3_nt: TGCGCCAGCAGCCAAGATAGGACGGCCCCGAACACTGAAGCTTTCTTT
j_call: TRBJ2-6; d_call: NA; v_call: TRBV6-2/TRBV6-3; clone_size: NA; cdr3_aa: CASSNGGSGANVLTF; cdr3_nt: TGTGCCAGCAGCAACGGTGGGAGTGGGGCCAACGTCCTGACTTTC
j_call: TRBJ1-3; d_call: NA; v_call: TRBV15; clone_size: NA; cdr3_aa: CATSRSYRASGNTIYF; cdr3_nt: TGTGCCACCAGCAGAAGTTACAGGGCCTCTGGAAACACCATATATTTT
j_call: TRBJ1-5; d_call: NA; v_call: TRBV4-2; clone_size: NA; cdr3_aa: CASSQEGGVQPQHF; cdr3_nt: TGTGCCAGCAGCCAAGAAGGAGGGGTACAGCCCCAGCATTTT
j_call: TRBJ2-3; d_call: TRBD2; v_call: TRBV27; clone_size: NA; cdr3_aa: CASRPSGTRGDTQYF; cdr3_nt: TGTGCCAGCAGGCCTAGCGGGACGAGGGGAGATACGCAGTATTTT
j_call: TRBJ2-7; d_call: TRBD2; v_call: TRBV9; clone_size: NA; cdr3_aa: CASSVSGGNFYEQYF; cdr3_nt: TGTGCCAGCAGCGTTAGCGGGGGGAATTTCTACGAGCAGTACTTC
j_call: TRBJ1-6; d_call: NA; v_call: TRBV3-1/TRBV3-2; clone_size: NA; cdr3_aa: CASSQDLQLSTGSPLHF; cdr3_nt: TGTGCCAGCAGCCAAGATCTGCAGCTATCGACGGGGTCACCCCTCCACTTT
j_call: TRBJ2-5; d_call: TRBD1; v_call: TRBV29-1; clone_size: NA; cdr3_aa: CSVEDRHGTGQKGQETQYF; cdr3_nt: TGCAGCGTTGAAGATCGGCACGGGACAGGGCAGAAGGGCCAAGAGACCCAGTACTTC
j_call: TRBJ1-2; d_call: NA; v_call: TRBV6-1; clone_size: NA; cdr3_aa: CASSENPTTNYGYTF; cdr3_nt: TGTGCCAGCAGTGAAAACCCGACTACTAACTATGGCTACACCTTC
j_call: TRBJ1-1; d_call: NA; v_call: TRBV29-1; clone_size: NA; cdr3_aa: CSVLGDKNTEAFF; cdr3_nt: TGCAGCGTTTTGGGAGACAAGAACACTGAAGCTTTCTTT
j_call: TRBJ2-5; d_call: NA; v_call: TRBV12-3/TRBV12-4; clone_size: NA; cdr3_aa: CASSPTVIETQYF; cdr3_nt: TGTGCCAGCAGCCCCACAGTAATAGAGACCCAGTACTTC
j_call: TRBJ1-5; d_call: TRBD1; v_call: TRBV4-1; clone_size: few; cdr3_aa: CASSQPGQGYQPQHF; cdr3_nt: TGCGCCAGCAGCCAGCCGGGACAGGGGTATCAGCCCCAGCATTTT
j_call: TRBJ1-1; d_call: NA; v_call: TRBV7-9; clone_size: NA; cdr3_aa: CASSLEETREAFF; cdr3_nt: TGTGCCAGCAGCTTAGAGGAGACGCGGGAAGCTTTCTTT
j_call: TRBJ1-5; d_call: NA; v_call: TRBV5-1; clone_size: NA; cdr3_aa: CASSLARQALNQPQHF; cdr3_nt: TGTGCCAGCAGCTTGGCGAGACAGGCCCTAAATCAGCCCCAGCATTTT
j_call: TRBJ1-1; d_call: NA; v_call: TRBV12-5; clone_size: once; cdr3_aa: CASGLTLTAAEAFF; cdr3_nt: TGTGCTAGTGGACTTACCCTAACGGCGGCTGAAGCTTTCTTT
j_call: TRBJ2-2; d_call: NA; v_call: TRBV19; clone_size: NA; cdr3_aa: CASQRETGELFF; cdr3_nt: TGTGCCAGTCAAAGGGAAACCGGGGAGCTGTTTTTT
j_call: TRBJ1-2; d_call: TRBD1; v_call: TRBV11-3; clone_size: NA; cdr3_aa: CASTPGQGNYGYTF; cdr3_nt: TGTGCCAGCACCCCGGGACAGGGCAACTATGGCTACACCTTC
j_call: TRBJ1-1; d_call: NA; v_call: TRBV15; clone_size: NA; cdr3_aa: CATSIDRNPTEAFF; cdr3_nt: TGTGCCACCAGCATCGACAGAAATCCGACTGAAGCTTTCTTT
j_call: TRBJ1-5; d_call: NA; v_call: TRBV6-6; clone_size: few; cdr3_aa: CASSLTAQRYQHF; cdr3_nt: TGTGCCAGCAGCCTTACCGCCCAGAGATACCAGCATTTT
j_call: TRBJ2-1; d_call: NA; v_call: TRBV6-1; clone_size: NA; cdr3_aa: CASSDWVGVPYNEQFF; cdr3_nt: TGTGCCAGCAGTGATTGGGTCGGGGTCCCCTACAATGAGCAGTTCTTC
j_call: TRBJ1-2; d_call: NA; v_call: TRBV11-3; clone_size: NA; cdr3_aa: CASSLGTEYGYTF; cdr3_nt: TGTGCCAGCAGCTTAGGCACCGAGTATGGCTACACCTTC
j_call: TRBJ2-1; d_call: TRBD2; v_call: TRBV9; clone_size: NA; cdr3_aa: CASSPYASGGIREQFF; cdr3_nt: TGTGCCAGCAGCCCATACGCTAGCGGGGGTATCAGGGAGCAGTTCTTC
j_call: TRBJ2-2; d_call: NA; v_call: TRBV5-1; clone_size: NA; cdr3_aa: CASSLSPGPNTGELFF; cdr3_nt: TGCGCCAGCAGCTTGTCTCCGGGGCCGAACACCGGGGAGCTGTTTTTT
j_call: TRBJ1-1; d_call: NA; v_call: TRBV25-1; clone_size: NA; cdr3_aa: CASSTRAVTEAFF; cdr3_nt: TGTGCCAGCAGTACCCGGGCCGTCACTGAAGCTTTCTTT
j_call: TRBJ1-4; d_call: TRBD1; v_call: TRBV2; clone_size: NA; cdr3_aa: CASSVPPDRGNEKLFF; cdr3_nt: TGTGCCAGCAGTGTCCCCCCCGACAGGGGGAATGAAAAACTGTTTTTT
j_call: TRBJ1-5; d_call: NA; v_call: TRBV11-2; clone_size: NA; cdr3_aa: CASSLRINQPQHF; cdr3_nt: TGTGCCAGCAGCTTACGGATCAATCAGCCCCAGCATTTT
j_call: TRBJ1-2; d_call: NA; v_call: TRBV6-5; clone_size: once; cdr3_aa: CASSRTEGYTF; cdr3_nt: TGTGCCAGCAGTCGGACAGAGGGCTACACCTTC
j_call: TRBJ2-7; d_call: NA; v_call: TRBV18; clone_size: NA; cdr3_aa: CASSPQTGLSYEQYF; cdr3_nt: TGTGCCAGCTCACCACAGACGGGACTGAGCTACGAGCAGTACTTC
j_call: TRBJ1-2; d_call: NA; v_call: TRBV6-5; clone_size: few; cdr3_aa: CASSRQGRGYGYTF; cdr3_nt: TGTGCCAGCAGTCGCCAGGGCAGGGGCTATGGCTACACCTTC
j_call: TRBJ1-5; d_call: NA; v_call: TRBV6-2/TRBV6-3; clone_size: NA; cdr3_aa: CASSYFGSAQPQHF; cdr3_nt: TGTGCCAGCAGTTACTTCGGGTCGGCTCAGCCCCAGCATTTT
j_call: TRBJ1-3; d_call: NA; v_call: TRBV10-3; clone_size: NA; cdr3_aa: CAISESTWESGNTIYF; cdr3_nt: TGTGCCATCAGTGAGTCGACGTGGGAGTCTGGAAACACCATATATTTT
j_call: TRBJ1-4; d_call: NA; v_call: TRBV6-5; clone_size: once; cdr3_aa: CASSPREDEKLFF; cdr3_nt: TGTGCCAGCAGTCCGCGGGAGGATGAAAAACTGTTTTTT
j_call: TRBJ2-2; d_call: NA; v_call: TRBV7-2; clone_size: NA; cdr3_aa: CASSFGLTTGELFF; cdr3_nt: TGTGCCAGCAGCTTTGGCTTAACTACCGGGGAGCTGTTTTTT
j_call: TRBJ2-7; d_call: TRBD1; v_call: TRBV7-9; clone_size: NA; cdr3_aa: CASSIDEGAARDEQYF; cdr3_nt: TGTGCCAGCAGCATAGATGAGGGGGCGGCCCGGGACGAGCAGTACTTC
j_call: TRBJ2-1; d_call: NA; v_call: TRBV4-1; clone_size: few; cdr3_aa: CASSLGGGEQFF; cdr3_nt: TGCGCCAGCAGCCTCGGTGGGGGCGAGCAGTTCTTC
j_call: TRBJ1-1; d_call: NA; v_call: TRBV5-1; clone_size: NA; cdr3_aa: CASSLGLTQGSAFF; cdr3_nt: TGCGCCAGCAGCCTGGGGCTAACACAGGGATCGGCTTTCTTT
j_call: TRBJ2-2; d_call: TRBD1; v_call: TRBV3-1/TRBV3-2; clone_size: NA; cdr3_aa: CASSQVIRGRGTGELFF; cdr3_nt: TGTGCCAGCAGCCAAGTGATCAGGGGGCGGGGCACCGGGGAGCTGTTTTTT
j_call: TRBJ2-1; d_call: TRBD2; v_call: TRBV10-3; clone_size: NA; cdr3_aa: CAINPGLADNEQFF; cdr3_nt: TGTGCCATCAACCCCGGACTAGCGGACAATGAGCAGTTCTTC
j_call: TRBJ1-3; d_call: NA; v_call: TRBV4-3; clone_size: NA; cdr3_aa: CASSRDRSSGNTIYF; cdr3_nt: TGCGCCAGCAGCCGTGACAGAAGCTCTGGAAACACCATATATTTT
j_call: TRBJ2-3; d_call: TRBD2; v_call: TRBV7-2; clone_size: NA; cdr3_aa: CASINTGGGADTQYF; cdr3_nt: TGTGCCAGCATTAATACGGGAGGGGGGGCAGATACGCAGTATTTT
j_call: TRBJ2-1; d_call: NA; v_call: TRBV5-1; clone_size: NA; cdr3_aa: CASSLELVEEQFF; cdr3_nt: TGTGCCAGCAGCTTGGAGCTAGTAGAAGAGCAGTTCTTC
j_call: TRBJ1-1; d_call: NA; v_call: TRBV6-5; clone_size: NA; cdr3_aa: CASRFSVNTEAFF; cdr3_nt: TGTGCCAGCCGGTTCTCAGTGAACACTGAAGCTTTCTTT
j_call: TRBJ1-2; d_call: NA; v_call: TRBV6-2/TRBV6-3; clone_size: NA; cdr3_aa: CASSYASANYGYTF; cdr3_nt: TGTGCCAGCAGTTACGCTTCAGCGAACTATGGCTACACCTTC
j_call: TRBJ2-5; d_call: TRBD2; v_call: TRBV4-1; clone_size: NA; cdr3_aa: CASSQETLAGGVQETQYF; cdr3_nt: TGCGCCAGCAGCCAAGAGACATTAGCGGGGGGTGTACAAGAGACCCAGTACTTC